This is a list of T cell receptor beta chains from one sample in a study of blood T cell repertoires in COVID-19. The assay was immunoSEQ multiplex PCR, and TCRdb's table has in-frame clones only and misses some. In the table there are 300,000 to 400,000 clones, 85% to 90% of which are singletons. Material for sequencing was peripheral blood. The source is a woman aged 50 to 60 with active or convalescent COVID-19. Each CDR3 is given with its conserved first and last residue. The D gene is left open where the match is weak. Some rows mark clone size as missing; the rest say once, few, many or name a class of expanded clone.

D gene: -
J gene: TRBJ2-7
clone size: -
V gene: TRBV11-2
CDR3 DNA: TGTGCCAGCAGCTTAGACAGGGATAGCTACGAGCAGTACTTC
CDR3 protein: CASSLDRDSYEQYF

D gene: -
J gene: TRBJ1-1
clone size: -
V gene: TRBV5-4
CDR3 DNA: TGTGCCAGCAGCTTGGACCAATTCGGGAGCACTGAAGCTTTCTTT
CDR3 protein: CASSLDQFGSTEAFF

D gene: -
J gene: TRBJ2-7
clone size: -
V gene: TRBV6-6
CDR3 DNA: TGTGCCAGCGGAGAAGGGGCCCGGTTAGGATACGAGCAGTACTTC
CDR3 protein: CASGEGARLGYEQYF

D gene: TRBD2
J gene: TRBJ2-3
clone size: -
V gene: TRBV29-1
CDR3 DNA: TGCAGGTGTAGCGGGCCGAGCACAGATACGCAGTATTTT
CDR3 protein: CRCSGPSTDTQYF

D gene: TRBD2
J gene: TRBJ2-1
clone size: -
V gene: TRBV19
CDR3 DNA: TGTGCCAGTAGTCCGGCTAGCGGTACCCGGAGGAATGAGCAGTTCTTC
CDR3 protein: CASSPASGTRRNEQFF

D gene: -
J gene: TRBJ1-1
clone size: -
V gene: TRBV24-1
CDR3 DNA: TGTGCCACCAGTGGAGGGAACACTGAAGCTTTCTTT
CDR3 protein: CATSGGNTEAFF

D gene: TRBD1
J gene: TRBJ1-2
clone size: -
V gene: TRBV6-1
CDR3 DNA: TGTGCCAGCAGTGTCCTTACGGGACAGGGCCTTGCTAACTATGGCTACACCTTC
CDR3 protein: CASSVLTGQGLANYGYTF

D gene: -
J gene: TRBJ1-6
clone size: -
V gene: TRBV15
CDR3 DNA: TGTGCCACCAGCAGGCCTAGGCGACAGGTAGATTCACCCCTCCACTTT
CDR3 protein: CATSRPRRQVDSPLHF

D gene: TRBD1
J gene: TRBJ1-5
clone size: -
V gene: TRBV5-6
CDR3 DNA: TGTGCCAGCAGCTTGCGTGGGACAGGGGTTCAGCCCCAGCATTTT
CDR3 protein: CASSLRGTGVQPQHF

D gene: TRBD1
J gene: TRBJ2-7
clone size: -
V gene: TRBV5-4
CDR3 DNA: TGTGCCAGCAGCCAATACGGGACAGGGGTTGACGAGCAGTACTTC
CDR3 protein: CASSQYGTGVDEQYF

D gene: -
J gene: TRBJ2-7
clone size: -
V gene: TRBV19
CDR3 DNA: TGTGCCAGTAGTATAAGTGCCGCTGGAGCCTACGAGCAGTACTTC
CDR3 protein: CASSISAAGAYEQYF

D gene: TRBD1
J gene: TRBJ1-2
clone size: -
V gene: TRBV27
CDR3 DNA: TGTGCCAGCAGTTTAGTAGGCCAGGGGGGTTATGGCTACACCTTC
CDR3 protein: CASSLVGQGGYGYTF

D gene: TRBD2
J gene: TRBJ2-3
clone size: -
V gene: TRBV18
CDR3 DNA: TGTGCCAGCTCAGGGACTAAAGGTGTTTCAGATACGCAGTATTTT
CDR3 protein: CASSGTKGVSDTQYF

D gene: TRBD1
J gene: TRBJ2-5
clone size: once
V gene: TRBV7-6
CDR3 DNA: TGTGCCAGCAGGACAGGGGGGCGAAGACACCAAGAGACCCAGTACTTC
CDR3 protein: CASRTGGRRHQETQYF

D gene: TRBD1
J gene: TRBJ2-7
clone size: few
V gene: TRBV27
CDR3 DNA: TGTGCCAGCAGGACGACAGGGAGCTCCTACGAGCAGTACTTC
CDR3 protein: CASRTTGSSYEQYF

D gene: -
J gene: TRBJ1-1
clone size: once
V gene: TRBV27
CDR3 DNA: TGTGCCAGCAGTTTCCTCGGCGCACAGCTGGTTACTGAAGCTTTCTTT
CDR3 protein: CASSFLGAQLVTEAFF

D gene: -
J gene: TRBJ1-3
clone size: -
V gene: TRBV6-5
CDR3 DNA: TGTGCCAGCAGCTCAGGCAGGGGCTCAGGAAACACCATATATTTT
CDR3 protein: CASSSGRGSGNTIYF

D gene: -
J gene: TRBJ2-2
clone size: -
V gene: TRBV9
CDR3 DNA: TGTGCCAGCAGCGTAGTGGCAGGGGCGAACACCGGGGAGCTGTTTTTT
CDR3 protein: CASSVVAGANTGELFF

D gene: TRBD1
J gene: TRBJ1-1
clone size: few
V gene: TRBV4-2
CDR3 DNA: TGTGCCAGCAGCCAAGATGGGGGACAGTTTAATCCGACTGAAGCTTTCTTT
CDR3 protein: CASSQDGGQFNPTEAFF

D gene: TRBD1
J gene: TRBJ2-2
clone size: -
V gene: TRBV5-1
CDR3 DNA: TGCGCCAGCAGCCTTGGACAGGGGAACACCGGGGAGCTGTTTTTT
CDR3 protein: CASSLGQGNTGELFF

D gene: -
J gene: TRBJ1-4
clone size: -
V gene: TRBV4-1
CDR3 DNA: TGCGCCAGCAGGAAGACAGGTTCTAATGAAAAACTGTTTTTT
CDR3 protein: CASRKTGSNEKLFF

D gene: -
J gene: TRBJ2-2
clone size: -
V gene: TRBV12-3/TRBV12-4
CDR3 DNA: TGTGCCAGCGACCGGACAGGGGAGCTGTTTTTT
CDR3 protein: CASDRTGELFF

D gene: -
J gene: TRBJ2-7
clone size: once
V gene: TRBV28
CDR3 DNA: TGTGCCACCACTCCCGGGAGCGACTACGAGCAGTACTTC
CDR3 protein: CATTPGSDYEQYF

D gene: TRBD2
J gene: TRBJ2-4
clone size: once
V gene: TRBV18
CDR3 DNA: TGTGCCAGCTCACCACCGGGCCTAGCGGGAGGGCTAACCAAAAACATTCAGTACTTC
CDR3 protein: CASSPPGLAGGLTKNIQYF

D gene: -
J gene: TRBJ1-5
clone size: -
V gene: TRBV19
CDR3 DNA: TGTGCCAGTAGTGTGGGGGCTAGCAATCAGCCCCAGCATTTT
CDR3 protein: CASSVGASNQPQHF

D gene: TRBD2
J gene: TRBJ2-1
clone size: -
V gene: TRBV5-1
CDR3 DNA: TGCGCCAGCAGCCCTCTAGCGGGGGGGTACAATGAGCAGTTCTTC
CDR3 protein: CASSPLAGGYNEQFF

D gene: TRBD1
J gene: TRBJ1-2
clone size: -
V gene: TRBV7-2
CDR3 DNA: TGTGCCAGCAGCCACAGGACAGGGGGCTATGGCTACACCTTC
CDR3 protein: CASSHRTGGYGYTF

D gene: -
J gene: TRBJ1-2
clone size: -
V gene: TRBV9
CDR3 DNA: TGTGCCAGCAGCGTAGACCTTAGGGGTGGCTACACCTTC
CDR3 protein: CASSVDLRGGYTF

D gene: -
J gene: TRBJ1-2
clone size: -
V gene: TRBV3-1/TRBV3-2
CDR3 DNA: TGTGCCAGCAGCCAAGAAAGGGGATATGGCTACACCTTC
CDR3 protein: CASSQERGYGYTF

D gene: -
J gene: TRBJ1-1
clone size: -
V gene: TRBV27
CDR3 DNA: TGTGCCAGCAGTTTAACTCTAAGCATGAACACTGAAGCTTTCTTT
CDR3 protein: CASSLTLSMNTEAFF

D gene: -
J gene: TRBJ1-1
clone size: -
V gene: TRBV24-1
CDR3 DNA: TGTGCCACCGGGCAGACAACACCAGCTTTCTTT
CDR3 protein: CATGQTTPAFF

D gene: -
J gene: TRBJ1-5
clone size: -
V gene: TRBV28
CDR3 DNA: TGTGCCAGCAGCCACGACAGTAGGGGCAATCAGCCCCAGCATTTT
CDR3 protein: CASSHDSRGNQPQHF

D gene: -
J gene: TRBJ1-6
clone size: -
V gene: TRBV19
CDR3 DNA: TGTGCCACAGGGGTGACGTCGAATTCACCCCTCCACTTT
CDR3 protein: CATGVTSNSPLHF

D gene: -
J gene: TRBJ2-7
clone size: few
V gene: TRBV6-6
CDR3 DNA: TGTGCCAGCAGATCCGCGGGTACCTACGAGCAGTACTTC
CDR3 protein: CASRSAGTYEQYF

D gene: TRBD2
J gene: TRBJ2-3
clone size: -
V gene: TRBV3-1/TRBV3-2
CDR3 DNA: TGTGCCAGCAGACAACTAGCGGGAGGGGGCACAGATACGCAGTATTTT
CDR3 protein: CASRQLAGGGTDTQYF